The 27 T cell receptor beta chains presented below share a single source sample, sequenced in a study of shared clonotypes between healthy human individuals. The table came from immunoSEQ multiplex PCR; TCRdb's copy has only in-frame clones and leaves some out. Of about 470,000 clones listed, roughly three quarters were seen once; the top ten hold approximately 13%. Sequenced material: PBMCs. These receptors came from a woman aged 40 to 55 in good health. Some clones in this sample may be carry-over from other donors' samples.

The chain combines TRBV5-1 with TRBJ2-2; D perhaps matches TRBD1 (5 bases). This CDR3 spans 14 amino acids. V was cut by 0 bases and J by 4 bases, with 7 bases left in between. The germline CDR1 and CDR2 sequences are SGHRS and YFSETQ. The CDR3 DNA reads TGCGCCAGCAGCTTGGGACAGCCCACCGGGGAGCTGTTTTTT. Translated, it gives CASSLGQPTGELFF. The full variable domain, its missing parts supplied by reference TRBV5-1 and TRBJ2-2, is KAGVTQTPRYLIKTRGQQVTLSCSPISGHRSVSWYQQTPGQGLQFLFEYFSETQRNKGNFPGRFSGRQFSNSRSEMNVSTLELGDSALYLCASSLGQPTGELFFGEGSRLTVL.

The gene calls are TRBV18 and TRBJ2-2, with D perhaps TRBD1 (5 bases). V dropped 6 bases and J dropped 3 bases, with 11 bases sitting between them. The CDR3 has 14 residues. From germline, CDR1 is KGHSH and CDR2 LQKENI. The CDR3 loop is CASSTLQDTGELFF. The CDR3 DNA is TGTGCCAGCTCCACCCTACAGGACACCGGGGAGCTGTTTTTT. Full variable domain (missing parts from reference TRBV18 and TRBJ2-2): NAGVMQNPRHLVRRRGQEARLRCSPMKGHSHVYWYRQLPEEGLKFMVYLQKENIIDESGMPKERFSAEFPKEGPSILRIQQVVRGDSAAYFCASSTLQDTGELFFGEGSRLTVL.

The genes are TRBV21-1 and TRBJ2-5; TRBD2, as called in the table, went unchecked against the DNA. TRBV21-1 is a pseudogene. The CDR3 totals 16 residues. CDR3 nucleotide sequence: TGTGCCAGCAGTCTCAAAAGGCGGGGAGGGCCAGAGACCCAGTACTTC. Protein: CASSLKRRGGPETQYF.

CDR3 DNA sequence: TGTGCCAGCAGCCATATCGCGGGAGGTAACGAGCAGTACTTC. As protein: CASSHIAGGNEQYF. The chain uses TRBV14 and TRBJ2-7; 8 bases are shared with TRBD2. Germline V CDR1 and CDR2: SGHDN, FVKESK. This CDR3 is 14 amino acids long. V trimming: 3 bases; J trimming: 5 bases; junction bases outside the gene matches: 6. The whole variable domain, remainder taken from reference TRBV14 and TRBJ2-7, is EAGVTQFPSHSVIEKGQTVTLRCDPISGHDNLYWYRRVMGKEIKFLLHFVKESKQDESGMPNNRFLAERTGGTYSTLKVQPAELEDSGVYFCASSHIAGGNEQYFGPGTRLTVT.

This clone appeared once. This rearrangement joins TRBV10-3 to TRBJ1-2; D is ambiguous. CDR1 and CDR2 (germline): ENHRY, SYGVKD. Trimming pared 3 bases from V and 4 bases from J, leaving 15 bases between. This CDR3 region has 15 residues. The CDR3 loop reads CAISDSAKPVYGYTF. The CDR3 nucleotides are TGTGCCATCAGTGACTCGGCTAAACCGGTCTATGGCTACACCTTC.

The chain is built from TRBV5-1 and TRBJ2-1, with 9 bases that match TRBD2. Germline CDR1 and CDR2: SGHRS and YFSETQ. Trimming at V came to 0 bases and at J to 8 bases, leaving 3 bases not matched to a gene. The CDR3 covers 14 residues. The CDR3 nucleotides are TGCGCCAGCAGCTTGGGCGGGAGGGGGTATGAGCAGTTCTTC. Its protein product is CASSLGGRGYEQFF.

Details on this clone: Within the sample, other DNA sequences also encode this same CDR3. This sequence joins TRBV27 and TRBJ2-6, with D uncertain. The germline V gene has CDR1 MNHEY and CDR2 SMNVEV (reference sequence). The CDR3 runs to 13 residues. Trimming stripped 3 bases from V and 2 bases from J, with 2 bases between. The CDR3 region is CASSLTGANVLTF. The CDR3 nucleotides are TGTGCCAGCAGTTTGACTGGGGCCAACGTCCTGACTTTC.

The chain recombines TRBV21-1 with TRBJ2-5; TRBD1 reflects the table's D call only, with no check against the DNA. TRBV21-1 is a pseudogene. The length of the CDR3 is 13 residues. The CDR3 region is CASSSRQQETQYF. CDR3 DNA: TGTGCCAGCAGCTCCCGACAGCAAGAGACCCAGTACTTC.

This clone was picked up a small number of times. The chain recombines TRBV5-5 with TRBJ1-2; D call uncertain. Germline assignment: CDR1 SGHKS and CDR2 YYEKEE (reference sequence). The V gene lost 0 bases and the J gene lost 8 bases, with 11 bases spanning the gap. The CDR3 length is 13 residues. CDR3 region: CASSLAQFNGYTF. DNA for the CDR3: TGTGCCAGCAGCTTGGCCCAGTTTAACGGCTACACCTTC.

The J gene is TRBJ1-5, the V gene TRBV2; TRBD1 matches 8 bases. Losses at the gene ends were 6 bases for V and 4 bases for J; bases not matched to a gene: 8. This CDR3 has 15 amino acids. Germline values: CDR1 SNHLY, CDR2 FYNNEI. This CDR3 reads CASSSQGGDNQPQHF. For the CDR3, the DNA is TGTGCCAGCAGCTCACAGGGGGGAGATAATCAGCCCCAGCATTTT.

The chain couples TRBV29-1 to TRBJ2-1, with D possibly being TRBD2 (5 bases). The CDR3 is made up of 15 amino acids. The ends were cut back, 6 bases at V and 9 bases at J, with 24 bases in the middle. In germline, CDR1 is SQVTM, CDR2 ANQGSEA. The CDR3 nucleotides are TGCAGCGTCCCAAGCATACTAGTAAACAACGGTGAGCAGTTCTTC. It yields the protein CSVPSILVNNGEQFF.

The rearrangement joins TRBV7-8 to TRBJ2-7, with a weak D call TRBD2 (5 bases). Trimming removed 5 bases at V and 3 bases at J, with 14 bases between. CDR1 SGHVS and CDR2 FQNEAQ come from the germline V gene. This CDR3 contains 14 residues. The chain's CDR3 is CASSPRETHYEQYF. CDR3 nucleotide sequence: TGTGCCAGCAGCCCTCGGGAAACTCACTACGAGCAGTACTTC.

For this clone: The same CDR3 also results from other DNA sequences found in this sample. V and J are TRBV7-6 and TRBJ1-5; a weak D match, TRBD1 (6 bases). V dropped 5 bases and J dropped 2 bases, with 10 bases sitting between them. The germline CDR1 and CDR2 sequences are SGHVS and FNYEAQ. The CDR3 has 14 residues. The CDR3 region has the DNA TGTGCCAGCAGCCGGACAGTCGGCAATCAGCCCCAGCATTTT. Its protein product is CASSRTVGNQPQHF.

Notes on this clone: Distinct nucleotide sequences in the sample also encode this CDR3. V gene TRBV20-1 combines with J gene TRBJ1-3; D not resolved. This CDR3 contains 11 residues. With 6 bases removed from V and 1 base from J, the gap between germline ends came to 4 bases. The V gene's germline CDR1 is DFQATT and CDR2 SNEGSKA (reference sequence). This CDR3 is CSASSGNTIYF. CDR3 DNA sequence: TGCAGTGCGAGTTCTGGAAACACCATATATTTT.

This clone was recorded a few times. CDR3 region: CASSKGRQNTEAFF. The CDR3 DNA sequence: TGTGCCAGCAGCAAAGGTAGGCAGAACACTGAAGCTTTCTTT. V is TRBV11-1 and J is TRBJ1-1; D is undetermined. This CDR3 spans 14 amino acids. Germline V lookup: CDR1 SGHAT, CDR2 FQDESV (reference sequence). Trimming took 5 bases from V and 1 from J, leaving 11 bases between them.

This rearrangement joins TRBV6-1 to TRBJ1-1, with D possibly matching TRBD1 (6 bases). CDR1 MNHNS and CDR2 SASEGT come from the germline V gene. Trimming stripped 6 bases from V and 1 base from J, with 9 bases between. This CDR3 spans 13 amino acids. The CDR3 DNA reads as TGTGCCAGCAGAAGGACAGCGAACACTGAAGCTTTCTTT. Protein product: CASRRTANTEAFF.

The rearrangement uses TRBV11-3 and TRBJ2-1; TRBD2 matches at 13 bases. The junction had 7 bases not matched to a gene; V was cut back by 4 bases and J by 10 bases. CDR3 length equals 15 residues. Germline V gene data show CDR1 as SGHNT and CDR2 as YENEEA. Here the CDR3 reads CASSSRTSGRSEQFF. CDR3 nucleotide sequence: TGTGCCAGCAGCTCAAGGACTAGCGGGAGAAGCGAGCAGTTCTTC.

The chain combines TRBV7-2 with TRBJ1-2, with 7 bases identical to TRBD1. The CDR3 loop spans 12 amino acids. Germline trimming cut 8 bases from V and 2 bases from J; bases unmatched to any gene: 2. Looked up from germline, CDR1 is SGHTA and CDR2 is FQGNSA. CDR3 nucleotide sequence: TGTGCCAGCGGGACAGCGAACTATGGCTACACCTTC. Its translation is CASGTANYGYTF.

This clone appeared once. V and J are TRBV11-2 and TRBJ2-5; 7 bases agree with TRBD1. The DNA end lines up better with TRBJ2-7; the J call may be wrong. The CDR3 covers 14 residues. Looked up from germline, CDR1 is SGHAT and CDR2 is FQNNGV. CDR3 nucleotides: TGTGCCAGCAGCTTAGAGACAGGGAACTACGAGCAGTACTTC. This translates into CASSLETGNYEQYF.

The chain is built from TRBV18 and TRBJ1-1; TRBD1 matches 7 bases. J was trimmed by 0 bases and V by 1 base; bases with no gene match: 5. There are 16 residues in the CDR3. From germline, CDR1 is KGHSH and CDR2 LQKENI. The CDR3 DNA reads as TGTGCCAGCTCACCACGACAGGGCCGAATGAACACTGAAGCTTTCTTT. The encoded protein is CASSPRQGRMNTEAFF.

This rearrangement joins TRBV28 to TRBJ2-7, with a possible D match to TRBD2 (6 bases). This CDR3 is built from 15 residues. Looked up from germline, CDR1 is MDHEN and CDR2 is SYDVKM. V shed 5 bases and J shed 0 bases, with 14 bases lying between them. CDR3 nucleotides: TGTGCCAGCAGTCCTCCGGGGACTCCCTCCTACGAGCAGTACTTC. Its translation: CASSPPGTPSYEQYF.

CDR3 coding DNA: TGTGCCAGCAGCCAAGATGTGGGACGTCCCTACACAGATACGCAGTATTTT. It is translated as CASSQDVGRPYTDTQYF. The V and J genes are TRBV14 and TRBJ2-3; TRBD1 or TRBD2 may be the D gene (5 bases each). Germline values: CDR1 SGHDN, CDR2 FVKESK. The CDR3 is made up of 17 amino acids. V dropped 0 bases and J dropped 2 bases, with 15 bases sitting between them.

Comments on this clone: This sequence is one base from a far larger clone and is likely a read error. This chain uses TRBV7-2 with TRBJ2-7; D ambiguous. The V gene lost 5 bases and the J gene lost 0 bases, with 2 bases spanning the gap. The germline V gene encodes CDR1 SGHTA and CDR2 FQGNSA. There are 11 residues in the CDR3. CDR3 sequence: CASSISYEQYF. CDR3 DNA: TGTGCCAGCAGCATCTCCTACGAGCAGTACTTC.

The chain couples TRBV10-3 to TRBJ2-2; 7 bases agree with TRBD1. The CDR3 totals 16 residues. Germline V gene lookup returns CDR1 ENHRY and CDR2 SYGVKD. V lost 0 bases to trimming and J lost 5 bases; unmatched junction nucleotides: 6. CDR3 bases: TGTGCCATCAGTGAGTCACGACAGGGCCAGACCGGGGAGCTGTTTTTT. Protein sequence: CAISESRQGQTGELFF.

The CDR3 here is CASSTGGSVNEQFF. In DNA, the CDR3 is TGTGCCAGCAGCACAGGGGGAAGTGTTAATGAGCAGTTCTTC. The rearrangement links TRBV7-2 to TRBJ2-1; 8 positions match TRBD1. This CDR3 is built from 14 residues. V lost 5 bases to trimming and J lost 7 bases; unmatched junction nucleotides: 7. The germline V gene encodes CDR1 SGHTA and CDR2 FQGNSA.

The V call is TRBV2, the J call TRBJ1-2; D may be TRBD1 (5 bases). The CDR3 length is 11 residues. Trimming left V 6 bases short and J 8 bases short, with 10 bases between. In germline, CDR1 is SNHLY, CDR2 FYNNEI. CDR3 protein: CASRDKGGYTF. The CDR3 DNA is TGTGCCAGCAGGGACAAAGGAGGCTACACCTTC. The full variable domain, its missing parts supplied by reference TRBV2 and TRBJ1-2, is EPEVTQTPSHQVTQMGQEVILRCVPISNHLYFYWYRQILGQKVEFLVSFYNNEISEKSEIFDDQFSVERPDGSNFTLKIRSTKLEDSAMYFCASRDKGGYTFGSGTRLTVV.

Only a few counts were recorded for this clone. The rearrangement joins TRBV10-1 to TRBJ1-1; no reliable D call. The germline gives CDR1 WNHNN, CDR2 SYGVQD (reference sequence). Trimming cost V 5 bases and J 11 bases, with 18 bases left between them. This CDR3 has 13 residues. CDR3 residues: CASSPSKKLRAFF. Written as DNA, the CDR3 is TGCGCCAGCAGTCCCTCGAAAAAACTTAGGGCTTTCTTT.